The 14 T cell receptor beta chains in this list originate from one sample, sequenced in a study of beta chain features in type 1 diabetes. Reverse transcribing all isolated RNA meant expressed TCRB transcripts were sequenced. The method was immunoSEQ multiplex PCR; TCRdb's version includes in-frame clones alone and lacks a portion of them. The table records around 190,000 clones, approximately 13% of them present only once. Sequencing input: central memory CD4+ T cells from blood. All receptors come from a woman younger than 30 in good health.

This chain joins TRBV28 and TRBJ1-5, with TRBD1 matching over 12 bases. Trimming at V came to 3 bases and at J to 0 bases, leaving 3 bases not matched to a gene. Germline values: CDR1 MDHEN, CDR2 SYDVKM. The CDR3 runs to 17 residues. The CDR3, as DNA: TGTGCCAGCAGTTTGGGACAGGGGGCGTATAGCAATCAGCCCCAGCATTTT. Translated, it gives CASSLGQGAYSNQPQHF.

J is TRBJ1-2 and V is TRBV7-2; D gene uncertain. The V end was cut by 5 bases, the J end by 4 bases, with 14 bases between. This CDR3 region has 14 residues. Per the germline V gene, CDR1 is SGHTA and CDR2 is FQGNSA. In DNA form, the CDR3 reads TGTGCCAGCAGCCCAAGCCGGGTCGGCTATGGCTACACCTTC. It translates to CASSPSRVGYGYTF.

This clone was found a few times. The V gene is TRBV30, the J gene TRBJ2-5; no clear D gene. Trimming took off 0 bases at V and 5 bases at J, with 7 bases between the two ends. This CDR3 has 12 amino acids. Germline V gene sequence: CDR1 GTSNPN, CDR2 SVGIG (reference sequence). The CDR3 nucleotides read TGTGCCTGGAGTGTTTCCGCGGAGACCCAGTACTTC. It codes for CAWSVSAETQYF.

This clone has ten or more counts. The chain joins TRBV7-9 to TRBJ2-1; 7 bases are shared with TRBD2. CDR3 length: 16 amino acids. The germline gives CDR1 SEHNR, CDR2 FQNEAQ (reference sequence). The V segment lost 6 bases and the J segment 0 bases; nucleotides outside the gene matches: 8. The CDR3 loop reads CASSLPAGSSYNEQFF. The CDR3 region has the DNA TGTGCCAGCAGTCTTCCAGCGGGGAGCTCCTACAATGAGCAGTTCTTC.

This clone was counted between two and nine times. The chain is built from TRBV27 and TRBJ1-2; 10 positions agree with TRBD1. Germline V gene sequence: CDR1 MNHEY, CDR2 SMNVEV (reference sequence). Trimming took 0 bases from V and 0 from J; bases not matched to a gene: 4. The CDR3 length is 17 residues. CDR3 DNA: TGTGCCAGCAGTTTATCGGGGACAGGGGTCGCTAACTATGGCTACACCTTC. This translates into CASSLSGTGVANYGYTF.

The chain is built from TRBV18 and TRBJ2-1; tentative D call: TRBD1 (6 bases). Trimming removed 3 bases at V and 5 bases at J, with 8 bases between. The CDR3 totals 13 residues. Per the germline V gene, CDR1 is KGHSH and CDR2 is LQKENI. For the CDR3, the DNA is TGTGCCAGCTCACCCCGGACAGACAATGAGCAGTTCTTC. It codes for CASSPRTDNEQFF.

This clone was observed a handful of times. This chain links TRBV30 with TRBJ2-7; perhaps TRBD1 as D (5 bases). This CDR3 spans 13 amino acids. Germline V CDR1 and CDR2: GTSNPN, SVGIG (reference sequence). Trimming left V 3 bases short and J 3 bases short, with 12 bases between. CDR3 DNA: TGTGCCTGGAGCTTGGGGCACAGCTACGAGCAGTACTTC. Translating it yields CAWSLGHSYEQYF.

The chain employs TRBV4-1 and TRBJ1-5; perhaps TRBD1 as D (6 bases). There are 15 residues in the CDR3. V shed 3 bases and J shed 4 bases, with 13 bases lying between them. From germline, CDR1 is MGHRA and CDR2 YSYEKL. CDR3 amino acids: CASSHPGQQNQPQHF. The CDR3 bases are TGCGCCAGCAGCCACCCGGGACAACAGAATCAGCCCCAGCATTTT.

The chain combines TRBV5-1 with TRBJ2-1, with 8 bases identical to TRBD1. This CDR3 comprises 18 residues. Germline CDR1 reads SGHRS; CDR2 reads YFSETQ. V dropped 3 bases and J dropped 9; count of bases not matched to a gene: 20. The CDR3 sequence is CASSSDPGGRVRSSEQFF. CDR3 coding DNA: TGCGCCAGCAGCTCCGACCCAGGGGGCAGAGTCAGGTCCAGTGAGCAGTTCTTC.

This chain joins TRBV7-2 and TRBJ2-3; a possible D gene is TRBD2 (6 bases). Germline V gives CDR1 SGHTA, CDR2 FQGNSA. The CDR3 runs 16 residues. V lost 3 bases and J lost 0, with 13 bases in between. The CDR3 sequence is CASSFVGGRSTDTQYF. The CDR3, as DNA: TGTGCCAGCAGCTTTGTCGGGGGAAGGAGCACAGATACGCAGTATTTT.

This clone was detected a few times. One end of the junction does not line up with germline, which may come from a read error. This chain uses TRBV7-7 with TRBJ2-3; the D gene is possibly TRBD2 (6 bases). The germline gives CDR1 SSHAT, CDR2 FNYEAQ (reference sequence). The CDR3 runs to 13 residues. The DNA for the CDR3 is TGTGCTAGCAGCTTAGGAGGGCCAGATACGCAGTATTTT. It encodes CASSLGGPDTQYF.

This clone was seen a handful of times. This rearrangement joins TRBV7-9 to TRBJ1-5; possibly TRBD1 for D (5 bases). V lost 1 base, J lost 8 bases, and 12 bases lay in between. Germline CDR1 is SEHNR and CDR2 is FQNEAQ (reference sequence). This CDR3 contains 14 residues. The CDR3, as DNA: TGTGCCAGCAGCTTAGGGGGCAATAGGGAGCCCCAGCATTTT. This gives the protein CASSLGGNREPQHF.

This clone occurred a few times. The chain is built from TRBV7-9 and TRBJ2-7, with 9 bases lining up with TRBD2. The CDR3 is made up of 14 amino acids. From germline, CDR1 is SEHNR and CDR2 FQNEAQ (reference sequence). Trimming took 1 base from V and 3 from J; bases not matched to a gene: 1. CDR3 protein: CASSLELAGYEQYF. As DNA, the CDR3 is TGTGCCAGCAGCTTAGAACTAGCGGGCTACGAGCAGTACTTC.

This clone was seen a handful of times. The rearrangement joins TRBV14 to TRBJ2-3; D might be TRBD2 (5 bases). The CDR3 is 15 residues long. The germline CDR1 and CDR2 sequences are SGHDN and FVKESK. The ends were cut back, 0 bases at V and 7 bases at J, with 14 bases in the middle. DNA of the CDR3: TGTGCCAGCAGCCAAGATCCTCGGGAATCGAATACGCAGTATTTT. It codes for CASSQDPRESNTQYF.